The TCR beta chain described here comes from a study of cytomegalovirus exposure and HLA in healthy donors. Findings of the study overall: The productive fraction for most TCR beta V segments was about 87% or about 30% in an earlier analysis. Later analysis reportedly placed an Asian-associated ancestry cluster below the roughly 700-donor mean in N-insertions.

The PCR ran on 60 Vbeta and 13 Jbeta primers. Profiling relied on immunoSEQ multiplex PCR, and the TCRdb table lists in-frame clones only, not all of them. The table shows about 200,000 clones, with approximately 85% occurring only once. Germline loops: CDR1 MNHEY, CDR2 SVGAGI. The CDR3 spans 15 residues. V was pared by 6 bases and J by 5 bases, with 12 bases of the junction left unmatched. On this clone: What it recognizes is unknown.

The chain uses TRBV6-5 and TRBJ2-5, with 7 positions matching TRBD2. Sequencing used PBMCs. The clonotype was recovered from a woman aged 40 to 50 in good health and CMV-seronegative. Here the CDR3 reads CASRPPGGSRETQYF. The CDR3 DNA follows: TGTGCCAGCAGGCCCCCCGGCGGGAGTAGGGAGACCCAGTACTTC.